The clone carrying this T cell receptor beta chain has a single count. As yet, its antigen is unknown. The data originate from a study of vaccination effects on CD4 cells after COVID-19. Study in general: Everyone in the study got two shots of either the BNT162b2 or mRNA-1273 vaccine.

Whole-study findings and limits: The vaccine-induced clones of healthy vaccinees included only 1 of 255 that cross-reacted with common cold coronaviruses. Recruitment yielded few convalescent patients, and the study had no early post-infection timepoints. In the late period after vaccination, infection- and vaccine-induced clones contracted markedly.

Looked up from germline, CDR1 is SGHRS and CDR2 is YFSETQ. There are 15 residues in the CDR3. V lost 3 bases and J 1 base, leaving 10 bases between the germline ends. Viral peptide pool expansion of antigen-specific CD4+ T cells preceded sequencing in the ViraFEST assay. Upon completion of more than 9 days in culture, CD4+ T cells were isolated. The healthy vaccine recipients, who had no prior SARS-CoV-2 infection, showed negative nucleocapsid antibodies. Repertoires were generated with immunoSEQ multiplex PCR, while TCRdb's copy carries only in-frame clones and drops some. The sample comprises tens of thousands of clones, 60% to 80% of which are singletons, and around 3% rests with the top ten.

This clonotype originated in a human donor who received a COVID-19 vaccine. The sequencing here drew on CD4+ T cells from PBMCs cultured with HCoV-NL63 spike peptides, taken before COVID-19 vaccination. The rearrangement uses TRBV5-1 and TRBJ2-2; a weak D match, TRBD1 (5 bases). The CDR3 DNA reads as TGCGCCAGCAGCTACGATACAGGGAACACCGGGGAGCTGTTTTTT. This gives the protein CASSYDTGNTGELFF. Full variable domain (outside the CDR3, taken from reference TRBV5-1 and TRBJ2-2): KAGVTQTPRYLIKTRGQQVTLSCSPISGHRSVSWYQQTPGQGLQFLFEYFSETQRNKGNFPGRFSGRQFSNSRSEMNVSTLELGDSALYLCASSYDTGNTGELFFGEGSRLTVL.